By sample fraction, the clone carrying this T cell receptor beta chain is medium-sized (0.01 to 0.1%). The CDR3 extends over 16 amino acids. J lost 0 bases, V lost 7 bases, and 9 bases had no gene match. Germline CDR1 and CDR2: LNHDA and SQIVND (reference sequence). TCRdb called the reads again in MiXCR, with one record for every CDR3 protein. The sample includes 250,000 to 300,000 distinct CDR3 sequences, approximately 9% of them seen just once. The sample originates from a study of T cell repertoires in cytomegalovirus infection. The clonotype comes from a human donor in good health (CMV status not recorded). Some clones in this sample may be carry-over from other donors' samples. The specimen was PBMCs. The gene calls are TRBV19 and TRBJ1-3; 7 bases match TRBD1. DNA for the CDR3: TGTGCCAGTAAACCAGGACAGGTTTACTCTGGAAACACCATATATTTT. It codes for CASKPGQVYSGNTIYF. Combining the CDR3 with reference TRBV19 and TRBJ1-3 gives the whole variable domain DGGITQSPKYLFRKEGQNVTLSCEQNLNHDAMYWYRQDPGQGLRLIYYSQIVNDFQKGDIAEGYSVSREKKESFPLTVTSAQKNPTAFYLCASKPGQVYSGNTIYFGEGSWLTVV.